This T cell receptor (beta chain) was captured by sequencing in a study of blood T cell repertoires in COVID-19. Across the whole study: The samples span acute and convalescent COVID-19 from the United States, Italy and Spain.

Participants were aged about 18 to 100 years from roughly 26 US areas. Categorization into cohorts depended on clinical history that participants reported. The germline V gene encodes CDR1 MNHEY and CDR2 SVGAGI. The J segment lost 6 bases and the V segment lost 4 bases, leaving 13 bases of the junction unmatched. CDR3 length equals 16 residues. Method: immunoSEQ multiplex PCR; TCRdb's copy keeps in-frame clones and lacks some. The repertoire holds approximately 210,000 clones, with 65% to 90% as singletons. The sequencing input was PBMCs or T cells enriched from blood (not recorded which). The receptor's source is a woman aged 50 to 65 with acute COVID-19. The J gene is TRBJ1-2, the V gene TRBV6-5; 8 nucleotides line up with TRBD1. In nucleotides, the CDR3 is TGTGCCAGCAGTTCCTTGGACAGGGCTGGGCGAGATGGCTACACCTTC. It codes for CASSSLDRAGRDGYTF.